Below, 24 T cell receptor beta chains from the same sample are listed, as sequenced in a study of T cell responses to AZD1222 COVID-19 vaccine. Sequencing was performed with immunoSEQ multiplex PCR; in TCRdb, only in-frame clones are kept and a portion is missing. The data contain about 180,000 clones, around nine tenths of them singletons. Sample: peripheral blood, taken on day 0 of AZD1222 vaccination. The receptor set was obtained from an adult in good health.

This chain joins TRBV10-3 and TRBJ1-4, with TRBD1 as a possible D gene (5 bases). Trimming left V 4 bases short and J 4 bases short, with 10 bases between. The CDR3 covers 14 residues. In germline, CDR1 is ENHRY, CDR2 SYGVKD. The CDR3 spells CAISGGGVNEKLFF. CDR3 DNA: TGTGCCATCAGTGGGGGGGGAGTTAATGAAAAACTGTTTTTT.

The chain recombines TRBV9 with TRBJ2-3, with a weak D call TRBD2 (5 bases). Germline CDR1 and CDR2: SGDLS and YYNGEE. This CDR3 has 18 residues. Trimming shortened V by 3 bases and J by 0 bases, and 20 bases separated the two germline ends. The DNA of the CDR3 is TGTGCCAGCAGCGACCCATCCGGGAAGGCTTCTAGCACAGATACGCAGTATTTT. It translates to CASSDPSGKASSTDTQYF.

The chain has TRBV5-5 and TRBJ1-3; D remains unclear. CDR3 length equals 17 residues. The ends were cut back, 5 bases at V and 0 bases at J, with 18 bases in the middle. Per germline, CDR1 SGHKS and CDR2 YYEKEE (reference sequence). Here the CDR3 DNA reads TGTGCCAGCAGTTTAATTCCCCGGGCCTTCTCTGGAAACACCATATATTTT. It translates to CASSLIPRAFSGNTIYF.

DNA for the CDR3: TGCGCCAGCAGCTTCCAGACAGGGTATTTATCAGATACGCAGTATTTT. Its protein is CASSFQTGYLSDTQYF. This chain joins TRBV5-1 and TRBJ2-3; 7 bases agree with TRBD1. Trimming at V came to 2 bases and at J to 4 bases, leaving 10 bases not matched to a gene. The CDR3 has 16 amino acids. The V gene's germline CDR1 is SGHRS and CDR2 YFSETQ.

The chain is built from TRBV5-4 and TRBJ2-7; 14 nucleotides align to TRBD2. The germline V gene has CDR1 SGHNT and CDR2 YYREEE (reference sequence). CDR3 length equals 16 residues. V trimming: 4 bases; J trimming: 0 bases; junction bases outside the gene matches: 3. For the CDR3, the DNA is TGTGCCAGCAGCCCCGGGACTAGCGGGAGCTCCTACGAGCAGTACTTC. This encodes CASSPGTSGSSYEQYF.

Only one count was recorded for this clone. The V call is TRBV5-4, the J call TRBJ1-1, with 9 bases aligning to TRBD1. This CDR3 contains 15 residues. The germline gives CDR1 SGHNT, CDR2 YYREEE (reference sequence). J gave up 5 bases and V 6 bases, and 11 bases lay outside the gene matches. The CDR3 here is CASNLGDRVGTEAFF. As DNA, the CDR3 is TGTGCCAGCAACCTTGGGGACAGGGTTGGGACTGAAGCTTTCTTT.

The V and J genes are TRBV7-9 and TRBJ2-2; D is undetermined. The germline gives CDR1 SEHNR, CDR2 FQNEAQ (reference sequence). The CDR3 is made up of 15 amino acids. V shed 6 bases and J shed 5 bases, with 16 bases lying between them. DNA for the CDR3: TGTGCCAGCAGATTATCCGGTGGTGGGACCGGGGAGCTGTTTTTT. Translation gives CASRLSGGGTGELFF.

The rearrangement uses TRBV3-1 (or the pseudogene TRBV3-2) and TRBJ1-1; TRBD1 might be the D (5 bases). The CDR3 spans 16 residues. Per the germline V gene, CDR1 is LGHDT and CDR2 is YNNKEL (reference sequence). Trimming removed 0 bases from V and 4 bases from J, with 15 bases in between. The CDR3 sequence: CASSQDTVGATTEAFF. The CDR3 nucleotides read TGTGCCAGCAGCCAAGATACGGTAGGGGCGACCACTGAAGCTTTCTTT.

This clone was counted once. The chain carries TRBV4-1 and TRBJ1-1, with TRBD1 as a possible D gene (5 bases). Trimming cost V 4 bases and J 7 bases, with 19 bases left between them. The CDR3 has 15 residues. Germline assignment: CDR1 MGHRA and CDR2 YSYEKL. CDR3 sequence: CASSPTGNERGEAFF. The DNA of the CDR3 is TGCGCCAGCAGCCCCACTGGCAACGAAAGGGGTGAAGCTTTCTTT.

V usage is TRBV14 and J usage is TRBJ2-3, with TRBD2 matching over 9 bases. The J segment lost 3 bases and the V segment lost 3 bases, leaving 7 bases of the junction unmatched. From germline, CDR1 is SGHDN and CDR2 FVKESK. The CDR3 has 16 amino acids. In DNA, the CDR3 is TGTGCCAGCAGCCAGATCTGGACTAGCGCGACAGATACGCAGTATTTT. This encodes CASSQIWTSATDTQYF. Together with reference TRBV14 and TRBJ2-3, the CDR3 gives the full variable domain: EAGVTQFPSHSVIEKGQTVTLRCDPISGHDNLYWYRRVMGKEIKFLLHFVKESKQDESGMPNNRFLAERTGGTYSTLKVQPAELEDSGVYFCASSQIWTSATDTQYFGPGTRLTVL.

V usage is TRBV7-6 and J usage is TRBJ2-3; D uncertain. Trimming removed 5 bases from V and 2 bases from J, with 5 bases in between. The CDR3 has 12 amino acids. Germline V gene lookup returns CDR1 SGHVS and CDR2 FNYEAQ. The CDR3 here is CASSPNTDTQYF. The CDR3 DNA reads TGTGCCAGCAGCCCAAACACAGATACGCAGTATTTT.

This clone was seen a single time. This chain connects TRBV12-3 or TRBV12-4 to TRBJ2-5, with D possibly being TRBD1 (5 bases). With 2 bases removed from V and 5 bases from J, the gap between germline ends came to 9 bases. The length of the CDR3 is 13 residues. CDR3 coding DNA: TGTGCCAGCAGTTTAAGGGGTATTGAGACCCAGTACTTC. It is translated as CASSLRGIETQYF.

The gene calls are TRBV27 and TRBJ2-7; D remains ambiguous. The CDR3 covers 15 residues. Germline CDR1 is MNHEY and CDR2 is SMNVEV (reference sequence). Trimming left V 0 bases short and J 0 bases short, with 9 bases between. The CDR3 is CASSLSRGPSYEQYF. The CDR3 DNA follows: TGTGCCAGCAGTTTATCCCGCGGCCCCTCCTACGAGCAGTACTTC.

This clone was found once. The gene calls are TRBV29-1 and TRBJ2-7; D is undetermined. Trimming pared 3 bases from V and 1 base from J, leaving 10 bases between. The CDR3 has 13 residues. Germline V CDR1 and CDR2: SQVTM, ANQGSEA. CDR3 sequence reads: CSVESRQSYEQYF. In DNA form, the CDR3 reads TGCAGCGTTGAGTCCAGGCAGTCCTACGAGCAGTACTTC.

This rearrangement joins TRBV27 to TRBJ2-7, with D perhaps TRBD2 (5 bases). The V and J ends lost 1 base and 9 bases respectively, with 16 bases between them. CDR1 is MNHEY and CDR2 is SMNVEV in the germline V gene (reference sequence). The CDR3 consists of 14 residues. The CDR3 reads CASSLYGGSSGQYF. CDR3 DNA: TGTGCCAGCAGTTTATACGGCGGGTCCTCCGGGCAGTACTTC.

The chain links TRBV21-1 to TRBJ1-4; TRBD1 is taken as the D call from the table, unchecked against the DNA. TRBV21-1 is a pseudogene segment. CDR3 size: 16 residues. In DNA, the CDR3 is TGTGCCAGCAGCAACGTCAGGAACTCAACTAATGAAAAACTGTTTTTT. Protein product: CASSNVRNSTNEKLFF.

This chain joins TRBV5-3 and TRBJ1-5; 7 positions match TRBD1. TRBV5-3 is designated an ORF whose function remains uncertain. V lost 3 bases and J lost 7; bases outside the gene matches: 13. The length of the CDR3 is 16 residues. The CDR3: CARSWLRFQGGQPQHF. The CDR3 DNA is TGTGCCAGAAGCTGGCTCCGGTTTCAGGGGGGCCAGCCCCAGCATTTT.

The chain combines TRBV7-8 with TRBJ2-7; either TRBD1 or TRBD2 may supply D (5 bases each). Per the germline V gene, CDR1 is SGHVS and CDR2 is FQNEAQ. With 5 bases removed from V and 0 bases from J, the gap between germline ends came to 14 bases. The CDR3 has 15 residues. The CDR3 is CASSPGTYDSYEQYF. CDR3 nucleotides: TGTGCCAGCAGCCCAGGGACGTACGACTCCTACGAGCAGTACTTC.

CDR3 sequence (DNA): TGTGCCAGTAGTACCCTCGGGGGGGCTTTCTACGAGCAGTACTTC. Its protein is CASSTLGGAFYEQYF. V and J are TRBV19 and TRBJ2-7; 8 bases match TRBD2. The germline gives CDR1 LNHDA, CDR2 SQIVND (reference sequence). The V gene end was trimmed by 4 bases and the J gene end by 3 bases; junction bases not matched to a gene: 8. The CDR3 covers 15 residues.

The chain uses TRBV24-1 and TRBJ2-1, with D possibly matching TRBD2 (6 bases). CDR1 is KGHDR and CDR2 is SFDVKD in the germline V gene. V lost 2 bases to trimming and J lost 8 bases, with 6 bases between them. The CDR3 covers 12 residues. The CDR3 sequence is CATSDWRDEQFF. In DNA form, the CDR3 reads TGTGCCACCAGTGATTGGAGGGATGAGCAGTTCTTC.

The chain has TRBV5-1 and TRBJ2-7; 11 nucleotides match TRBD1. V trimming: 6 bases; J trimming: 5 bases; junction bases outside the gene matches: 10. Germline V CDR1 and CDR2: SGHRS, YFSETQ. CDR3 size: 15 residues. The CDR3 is CASTNPGTGGNEQYF. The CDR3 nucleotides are TGCGCCAGCACCAATCCCGGGACAGGGGGAAACGAGCAGTACTTC.

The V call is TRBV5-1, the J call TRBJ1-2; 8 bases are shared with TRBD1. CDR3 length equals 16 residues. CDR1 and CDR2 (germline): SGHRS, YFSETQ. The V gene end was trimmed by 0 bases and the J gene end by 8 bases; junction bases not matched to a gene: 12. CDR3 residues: CASSLEVSGQGYGYTF. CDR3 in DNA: TGCGCCAGCAGCTTGGAGGTCTCAGGACAGGGTTACGGCTACACCTTC.

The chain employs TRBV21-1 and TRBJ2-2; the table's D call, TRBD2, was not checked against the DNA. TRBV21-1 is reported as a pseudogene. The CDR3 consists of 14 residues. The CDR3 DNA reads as TGTGCCAGCAGCAAATTCCCTAACACCGGGGAGCTGTTTTTT. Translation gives CASSKFPNTGELFF.

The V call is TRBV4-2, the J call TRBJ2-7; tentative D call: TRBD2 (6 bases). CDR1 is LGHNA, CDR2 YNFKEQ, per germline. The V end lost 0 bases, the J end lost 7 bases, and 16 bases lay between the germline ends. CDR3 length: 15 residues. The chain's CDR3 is CASSQDPGERGEQYF. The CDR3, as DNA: TGTGCCAGCAGCCAAGATCCGGGGGAACGGGGGGAGCAGTACTTC.